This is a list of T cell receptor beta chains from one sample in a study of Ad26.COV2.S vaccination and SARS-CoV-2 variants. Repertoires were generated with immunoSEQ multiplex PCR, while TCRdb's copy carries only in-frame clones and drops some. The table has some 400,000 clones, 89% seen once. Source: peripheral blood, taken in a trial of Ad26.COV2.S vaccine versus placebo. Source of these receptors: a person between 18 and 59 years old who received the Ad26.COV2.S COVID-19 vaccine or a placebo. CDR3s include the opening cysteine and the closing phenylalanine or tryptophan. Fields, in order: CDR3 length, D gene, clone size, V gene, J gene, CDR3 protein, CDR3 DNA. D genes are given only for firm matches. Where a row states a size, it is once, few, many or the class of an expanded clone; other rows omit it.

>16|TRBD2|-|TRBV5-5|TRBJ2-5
CASSYPLSGIQETQYF
TGTGCCAGCAGCTACCCTTTAAGCGGGATACAAGAGACCCAGTACTTC
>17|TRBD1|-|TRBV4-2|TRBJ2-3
CASSQGTGGAIADTQYF
TGTGCCAGCAGCCAGGGGACAGGGGGCGCCATCGCAGATACGCAGTATTTT
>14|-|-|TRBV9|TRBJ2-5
CASSVGQPTETQYF
TGTGCCAGCAGCGTAGGACAGCCCACGGAGACCCAGTACTTC
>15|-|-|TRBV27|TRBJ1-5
CASMARLQDNQPQHF
TGTGCCAGCATGGCTAGGTTACAGGACAATCAGCCCCAGCATTTT
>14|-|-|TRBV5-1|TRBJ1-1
CASSTRLGDTEAFF
TGCGCCAGCAGCACCCGTTTGGGTGACACTGAAGCTTTCTTT
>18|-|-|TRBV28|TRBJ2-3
CASSFGAEGGASTDTQYF
TGTGCCAGCAGTTTTGGGGCCGAAGGCGGGGCCAGCACAGATACGCAGTATTTT
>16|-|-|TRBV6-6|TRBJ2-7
CASSYWVPDGTYEQYF
TGTGCCAGCAGTTACTGGGTCCCGGACGGTACCTACGAGCAGTACTTC
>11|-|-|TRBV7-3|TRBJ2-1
CASSPGREQFF
TGTGCCAGCAGCCCCGGACGGGAGCAGTTCTTC
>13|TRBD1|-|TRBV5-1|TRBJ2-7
CASTLGQGGEQYF
TGCGCCAGCACCTTAGGACAGGGTGGCGAGCAGTACTTC
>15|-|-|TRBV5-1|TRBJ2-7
CASSLEGGGRGEQYF
TGCGCCAGCAGCTTGGAGGGTGGGGGCCGGGGCGAGCAGTACTTC
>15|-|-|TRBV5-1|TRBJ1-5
CASSFNGGSNQPQHF
TGCGCCAGCAGCTTTAACGGCGGGAGCAATCAGCCCCAGCATTTT
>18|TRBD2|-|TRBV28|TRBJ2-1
CASSLISPGLAGHNEQFF
TGTGCCAGCAGTTTAATTTCTCCGGGACTAGCGGGCCACAATGAGCAGTTCTTC
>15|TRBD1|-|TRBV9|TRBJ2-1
CASSDGTDPRDEQFF
TGTGCCAGCAGCGATGGGACAGACCCCAGGGATGAGCAGTTCTTC
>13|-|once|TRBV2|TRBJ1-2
CASVGPLAYGYTF
TGTGCCAGCGTCGGACCGCTCGCATATGGCTACACCTTC
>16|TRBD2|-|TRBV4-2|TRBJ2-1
CASSHLTGGSYNEQFF
TGTGCCAGCAGCCACCTCACGGGAGGTTCCTACAATGAGCAGTTCTTC